By sample fraction, the clone carrying this T cell receptor beta chain is medium-sized. What it binds is unknown. Multiplex PCR with BIOMED2 TRB-A/B primer pools amplified TRB rearrangements. TCRdb itself ran the multiplex PCR reads through MiXCR, one entry per CDR3 protein. The data show around 5,400 distinct CDR3 sequences, 25% to 30% seen once. Germline V gene data show CDR1 as LNHDA and CDR2 as SQIVND (reference sequence). V gave up 7 bases and J gave up 2 bases; unmatched junction bases: 4. There are 15 residues in the CDR3. The sample belongs to a study of T and B cells in COVID-19 patients. Study-wide results and limits: Few blood samples existed from mildly ill patients during symptoms or early in severe cases. In COVID-19 patients, T cell receptor beta variable and joining gene use was reportedly strongly skewed.

Each TRB amplification used roughly 250-550 ng of genomic DNA from blood. This receptor was identified in a human donor with active COVID-19. This chain connects TRBV19 to TRBJ2-5; 13 nucleotides match TRBD2. Sequences were obtained from blood. CDR3 residues: CASMGTSGAQETQYF. CDR3 in DNA: TGTGCCAGTATGGGGACTAGCGGGGCACAAGAGACCCAGTACTTC.